This T cell receptor beta chain was found in a study of T cell responses to AZD1222 COVID-19 vaccine. The analysis combined second doses at about 4 or about 12 weeks. The method was immunoSEQ multiplex PCR; TCRdb's version includes in-frame clones alone and lacks a portion of them. The table lists approximately 300,000 clones, 90% to 95% of them singletons, with approximately 0.52% in the top ten. Germline V gives CDR1 MNHEY, CDR2 SVGAGI. Trimming pared 4 bases from V and 1 base from J, leaving 8 bases between. The CDR3 is 13 amino acids. Worth noting for this clone: Its antigen is not identified.

Study findings and constraints: Spike-specific TCR breadth and depth were elevated following two AZD1222 doses. Donors, mostly white British, included more females; clonal diversity was possibly underestimated.

The sequencing here drew on peripheral blood, taken 28 days after the second AZD1222 dose. This rearrangement joins TRBV6-5 to TRBJ2-7; D gene unclear. The receptor's source is an adult who received the AZD1222 COVID-19 vaccine. CDR3: CASSSGPSYEQYF. As DNA, the CDR3 is TGTGCCAGCAGTTCTGGCCCTTCCTACGAGCAGTACTTC.